This T cell receptor (beta chain) stems from a study of molecular identifiers for immune sequencing clone quantification. The germline V gene has CDR1 MNHNS and CDR2 SASEGT. V gave up 2 bases and J gave up 0 bases, with 10 bases separating them. CDR3 size: 15 residues. This clonotype was counted a few times. TCRdb reanalysed the PCR reads using MiXCR and keeps one entry per CDR3 protein. In the table there are around 470,000 distinct CDR3 sequences, around a fifth of which are singletons. The material sequenced was naive CD8+ T cells from blood, with Jurkat cell RNA spiked in. Subset reported: FACS-sorted CD8+CD4-CCR7+CD45RA+ naive T cells. The clonotype was recovered from a human donor in good health. Some libraries in this study had Jurkat cell RNA spiked in. The chain recombines TRBV6-1 with TRBJ1-2; no clear D gene. The CDR3 loop is CASSEFASPNYGYTF. In nucleotides, the CDR3 is TGTGCCAGCAGTGAATTTGCCAGTCCTAACTATGGCTACACCTTC.